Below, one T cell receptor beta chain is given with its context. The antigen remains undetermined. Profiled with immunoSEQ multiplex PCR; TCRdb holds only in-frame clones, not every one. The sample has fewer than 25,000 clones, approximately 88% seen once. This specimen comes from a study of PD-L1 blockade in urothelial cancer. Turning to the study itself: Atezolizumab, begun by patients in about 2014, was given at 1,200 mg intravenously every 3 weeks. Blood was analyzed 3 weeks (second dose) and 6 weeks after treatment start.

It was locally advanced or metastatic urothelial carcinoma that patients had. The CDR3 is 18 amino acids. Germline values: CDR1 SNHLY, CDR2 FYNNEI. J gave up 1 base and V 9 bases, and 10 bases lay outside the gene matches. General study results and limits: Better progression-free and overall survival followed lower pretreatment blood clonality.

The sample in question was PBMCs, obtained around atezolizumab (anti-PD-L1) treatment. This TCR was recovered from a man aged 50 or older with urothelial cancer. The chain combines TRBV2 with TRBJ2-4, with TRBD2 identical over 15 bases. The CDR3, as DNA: TGTGCCAGTCGAACCGGGACTAGCGGGGGGCTGGCCAAAAACATTCAGTACTTC. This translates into CASRTGTSGGLAKNIQYF. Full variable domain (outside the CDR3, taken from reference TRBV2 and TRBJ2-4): EPEVTQTPSHQVTQMGQEVILRCVPISNHLYFYWYRQILGQKVEFLVSFYNNEISEKSEIFDDQFSVERPDGSNFTLKIRSTKLEDSAMYFCASRTGTSGGLAKNIQYFGAGTRLSVL.